These 22 T cell receptor beta chains share one sample of origin, sequenced in a study of shared clonotypes between healthy human individuals. Sequencing was performed with immunoSEQ multiplex PCR; in TCRdb, only in-frame clones are kept and a portion is missing. The table includes under 130,000 clones, less than 75% detected once. The sample consisted of memory CD8+ T cells sorted from blood. Subset: CD45RO+ cells pooled with CCR7-negative TemRA cells. Source of these receptors: a woman in her twenties or thirties in good health.

This clone was found many times. This chain connects TRBV6-1 to TRBJ2-3, with 11 bases aligning to TRBD2. The CDR3 has 15 amino acids. V dropped 2 bases and J dropped 4; count of bases not matched to a gene: 2. The V gene's germline CDR1 is MNHNS and CDR2 SASEGT. CDR3 in DNA: TGTGCCAGCAGTGAAACTAGCGGGAGAGCAGATACGCAGTATTTT. Translation gives CASSETSGRADTQYF.

The chain joins TRBV6-4 to TRBJ2-3; D might be TRBD1 or TRBD2, each matching 6 bases. This CDR3 contains 15 residues. Germline V lookup: CDR1 MRHNA, CDR2 SNTAGT. The ends were cut back, 2 bases at V and 8 bases at J, with 17 bases in the middle. The CDR3 loop is CASSDGAEGGSTQYF. DNA of the CDR3: TGTGCCAGCAGTGACGGGGCGGAGGGGGGATCTACGCAGTATTTT.

The chain recombines TRBV7-8 with TRBJ2-7, with D unresolved. CDR3 length: 11 amino acids. V shed 3 bases and J shed 3 bases, with 3 bases lying between them. Germline CDR1 reads SGHVS; CDR2 reads FQNEAQ. CDR3: CASSFYYEQYF. The CDR3 coding sequence is TGTGCCAGCAGCTTCTACTACGAGCAGTACTTC.

The chain uses TRBV9 and TRBJ2-5, with a tentative D call TRBD2 (5 bases). The CDR3 spans 16 residues. Germline loops: CDR1 SGDLS, CDR2 YYNGEE. Trimming cost V 0 bases and J 4 bases, with 16 bases left between them. The CDR3 DNA is TGTGCCAGCAGCGTAGCTGGTAGCGTCCCACCAGAGACCCAGTACTTC. This gives the protein CASSVAGSVPPETQYF.

This chain links TRBV28 with TRBJ1-5, with D perhaps matching TRBD1 (6 bases). The germline V gene has CDR1 MDHEN and CDR2 SYDVKM. The CDR3 has 14 amino acids. The V gene lost 5 bases and the J gene lost 2 bases, with 10 bases spanning the gap. This chain's CDR3 is CASSTYRGNQPQHF. CDR3 coding DNA: TGTGCCAGCAGTACCTACAGGGGCAATCAGCCCCAGCATTTT.

As regards this clone: This likely came from a read error, as a far larger clone is one base away. The sample has other DNA sequences that encode this CDR3 too. The chain carries TRBV15 and TRBJ1-4, with D possibly being TRBD1 (5 bases). Trimming took off 1 base at V and 5 bases at J, with 14 bases between the two ends. CDR3 length equals 16 residues. The germline V gene has CDR1 LNHNV and CDR2 YYDKDF (reference sequence). The CDR3 DNA is TGTGCCACCAGCAGAGGAGAGGGGCAGGGCAATGAAAAACTGTTTTTT. Translated, it gives CATSRGEGQGNEKLFF.

Sample share makes this clone medium-sized (0.01 to 0.1%). The V and J genes are TRBV6-4 and TRBJ2-1, with D possibly matching TRBD1 (5 bases). The CDR3 sequence is 14 residues long. The germline V gene has CDR1 MRHNA and CDR2 SNTAGT. Trimming shortened V by 3 bases and J by 7 bases, and 13 bases separated the two germline ends. This CDR3 is CASSEGREGNEQFF. CDR3 DNA sequence: TGTGCCAGCAGTGAGGGCAGGGAAGGGAATGAGCAGTTCTTC.

The chain joins TRBV10-3 to TRBJ2-1, with a possible D match to TRBD2 (6 bases). Trimming removed 2 bases at V and 9 bases at J, with 23 bases between. Germline values: CDR1 ENHRY, CDR2 SYGVKD. The CDR3 totals 17 residues. CDR3 sequence: CAISETPGRKSQSEQFF. In nucleotides, the CDR3 is TGTGCCATCAGTGAGACCCCTGGGAGGAAGAGCCAGAGTGAGCAGTTCTTC.

This clone occurred once. The chain couples TRBV29-1 to TRBJ1-5; 9 positions agree with TRBD1. Trimming cost V 6 bases and J 4 bases; bases outside gene matches: 4. The CDR3 runs to 13 residues. Looked up from germline, CDR1 is SQVTM and CDR2 is ANQGSEA. CDR3 residues: CSVGTGRNQPQHF. CDR3 nucleotide sequence: TGCAGCGTCGGGACAGGGAGAAATCAGCCCCAGCATTTT.

The chain links TRBV4-1 to TRBJ1-2, with TRBD1 as a possible D gene (6 bases). With 5 bases removed from V and 7 bases from J, the gap between germline ends came to 20 bases. The CDR3 loop spans 15 amino acids. The germline V gene encodes CDR1 MGHRA and CDR2 YSYEKL. The CDR3 sequence is CASSGEGGPGGGYTF. The CDR3 DNA follows: TGCGCCAGCAGCGGAGAAGGGGGTCCGGGTGGTGGCTACACCTTC.

This chain joins TRBV7-6 and TRBJ2-2; D not certain. Germline V gene sequence: CDR1 SGHVS, CDR2 FNYEAQ. The V end lost 2 bases, the J end lost 6 bases, and 4 bases lay between the germline ends. There are 12 residues in the CDR3. The CDR3 DNA reads as TGTGCCAGCAGCTTATTCCCCGGGGAGCTGTTTTTT. Its protein product is CASSLFPGELFF.

V gene TRBV25-1 combines with J gene TRBJ2-1; 8 bases align to TRBD2. This CDR3 contains 17 residues. In germline, CDR1 is MGHDK, CDR2 SYGVNS. V shed 7 bases and J 8 bases; nucleotides not matched to a gene: 19. The CDR3 DNA reads TGTGCCAGCACCGCCCCGGGACTAGGGATCGGATACGATGAGCAGTTCTTC. Translation gives CASTAPGLGIGYDEQFF.

The chain links TRBV25-1 to TRBJ1-3, with TRBD1 matching 9 bases. The germline gives CDR1 MGHDK, CDR2 SYGVNS. The junction had 9 bases not matched to a gene; V was cut back by 5 bases and J by 7 bases. CDR3 length: 15 residues. The CDR3 coding sequence is TGTGCCAGCAGTAAAGGACAGGGGAGGCTTAACACCATATATTTT. Translating gives CASSKGQGRLNTIYF.

The chain links TRBV6-1 to TRBJ1-1, with 7 bases matching TRBD1. The germline gives CDR1 MNHNS, CDR2 SASEGT. The V segment lost 9 bases and the J segment 0 bases; nucleotides outside the gene matches: 4. The CDR3 is 13 residues long. The CDR3 here is CASRDRLNTEAFF. The CDR3, as DNA: TGTGCCAGTCGGGACAGACTGAACACTGAAGCTTTCTTT.

The sample holds a few counts of this clone. The CDR3 loop reads CASSLSGGAGQPQHF. The DNA of the CDR3 is TGTGCCAGCAGTTTATCAGGGGGCGCAGGACAGCCCCAGCATTTT. The V and J genes are TRBV27 and TRBJ1-5, with 7 bases that match TRBD1. The junction had 6 bases not matched to a gene; V was cut back by 0 bases and J by 7 bases. Germline V gene lookup returns CDR1 MNHEY and CDR2 SMNVEV (reference sequence). CDR3 length equals 15 residues.

The chain combines TRBV4-1 with TRBJ2-5; 12 nucleotides align to TRBD2. V dropped 3 bases and J dropped 5; count of bases not matched to a gene: 4. CDR3 length equals 15 residues. Germline V gene lookup returns CDR1 MGHRA and CDR2 YSYEKL. CDR3 region: CASSQTSGRGETQYF. The CDR3 region has the DNA TGCGCCAGCAGCCAGACTAGCGGGAGAGGGGAGACCCAGTACTTC.

This chain joins TRBV4-2 and TRBJ2-7, with 9 bases identical to TRBD2. Germline CDR1 and CDR2: LGHNA and YNFKEQ. The CDR3 runs 16 residues. V lost 0 bases and J lost 6; bases outside the gene matches: 9. The CDR3 loop reads CASSQDPRGRAGEQYF. In DNA, the CDR3 is TGTGCCAGCAGCCAAGATCCTCGCGGGAGGGCGGGCGAGCAGTACTTC.

This clone appeared once. The V and J genes are TRBV7-2 and TRBJ2-2; possibly TRBD1 for D (6 bases). The CDR3 has 13 residues. The V gene's germline CDR1 is SGHTA and CDR2 FQGNSA. Trimming pared 10 bases from V and 7 bases from J, leaving 16 bases between. CDR3 in amino acids: CATEQGIVGELFF. CDR3 nucleotide sequence: TGTGCCACCGAACAGGGAATTGTCGGGGAGCTGTTTTTT.

The chain has TRBV6-4 and TRBJ2-1, with D possibly TRBD2 on 6 matching bases. The CDR3 runs to 14 residues. The germline V and J ends were trimmed by 7 bases and 10 bases, with 20 bases remaining between them. The germline CDR1 and CDR2 sequences are MRHNA and SNTAGT. The CDR3 protein is CASTAGPEQSEQFF. The CDR3 DNA sequence: TGTGCCAGCACGGCGGGGCCAGAACAGTCCGAGCAGTTCTTC.

The chain combines TRBV15 with TRBJ1-5; D gene uncertain. The CDR3 consists of 15 residues. The V gene lost 5 bases and the J gene lost 4 bases, with 15 bases spanning the gap. Germline CDR1 and CDR2: LNHNV and YYDKDF (reference sequence). CDR3: CATSRTSAGNQPQHF. As DNA, the CDR3 is TGTGCCACCAGCCGTACATCGGCGGGGAATCAGCCCCAGCATTTT.

This clone was counted at least ten times. The V call is TRBV15, the J call TRBJ2-1; 9 nucleotides line up with TRBD2. V gave up 4 bases and J gave up 3 bases; unmatched junction bases: 10. Germline V gene data show CDR1 as LNHNV and CDR2 as YYDKDF (reference sequence). The CDR3 sequence is 17 residues long. The CDR3 sequence is CATSTTLAGLFYNEQFF. The CDR3 coding sequence is TGTGCCACCAGCACTACGCTAGCGGGGCTTTTCTACAATGAGCAGTTCTTC.

V and J are TRBV2 and TRBJ2-3; D ambiguous. The germline CDR1 and CDR2 sequences are SNHLY and FYNNEI. The V and J ends lost 1 base and 2 bases respectively, with 10 bases between them. The CDR3 sequence is 15 residues long. Written as DNA, the CDR3 is TGTGCCAGCAGTGAAGTGAGCGAGGACACAGATACGCAGTATTTT. It codes for CASSEVSEDTDTQYF.